This note documents a single T cell receptor beta chain sequence. Its antigen remains unknown. The data are from a study of identical twins. Each CDR3 protein gets one entry after TCRdb re-called the 5' RACE reads with MiXCR. Here the sample spans hundreds of thousands of distinct CDR3 sequences, 12% being singletons. General study findings and limits: In zero-insertion analyses, partial confounding could arise from invariant MAIT and iNKT cells. Models underestimated TCR alpha sharing (out-of-frame) in monozygotic twins.

Unmatched junction bases numbered 4, after V lost 5 bases and J lost 0 bases. Germline lookup yields CDR1 MNHNS and CDR2 SASEGT. The CDR3 covers 17 residues. These same data were also listed under a study on yellow fever vaccine responses in identical twins.

The source is a woman aged 18 to 35 in good health. Sequencing was done on a sample of PBMCs. The chain is built from TRBV6-1 and TRBJ2-7; 16 nucleotides agree with TRBD2. CDR3 DNA: TGTGCCAGCAGTCAGGGACTAGCGGGAGGGCCCTCCTACGAGCAGTACTTC. Its protein product is CASSQGLAGGPSYEQYF.